This TCR beta chain was sequenced in a study of T-cell reconstitution after alpha-beta-depleted transplantation in children. Ten or more counts support this clonotype. Its antigen is not known. Using unique molecular identifiers, the investigators prepared the TCRbeta library. TCRdb recomputed calls from the PCR reads with MiXCR, one row per CDR3 protein. The sample contains 330,000 or so distinct CDR3 sequences, about 9.4% of which appear only once. Overall study findings and caveats: Some patients owed their high day-60 TCRbeta diversity to surviving recipient T cells and thymic progenitors.

V shed 4 bases and J shed 4 bases, with 7 bases lying between them. The V gene's germline CDR1 is SQVTM and CDR2 ANQGSEA. The CDR3 contains 11 residues. The sample was PBMCs, taken before TCRalphabeta/CD19-depleted stem cell transplant. The source of this sequence is a boy under two years old with acute myeloid leukemia, due to receive a stem cell transplant. V gene TRBV29-1 combines with J gene TRBJ1-2, with D uncertain. Here the CDR3 reads CSVGSRYGYTF. The CDR3 coding sequence is TGCAGCGTTGGCTCGCGCTATGGCTACACCTTC.